This T cell receptor (beta chain) was found in a study of T cells in Graves' hyperthyroidism and ophthalmopathy. Amplification yielded TCR beta CDR3 regions, with RNA transcripts as the source. A first-round RT-PCR of the TCR CDR3 used the HTBI primer set. TCRdb analysed the multiplex PCR reads with MiXCR anew, one entry per CDR3 protein. This repertoire shows about 270,000 distinct CDR3 sequences, 22% found once; its top ten account for about 60%. This clonotype came up a few times. The CDR3 extends over 21 amino acids. CDR1 and CDR2 from the germline V gene are SEHNR and FQNEAQ (reference sequence). Trimming took 0 bases from V and 2 from J, leaving 29 bases between them.

The sequence was obtained from a man between 25 and 39 years old with Graves' ophthalmopathy. Input material: blood. The J gene is TRBJ2-7, the V gene TRBV7-9; D might be TRBD2 (6 bases). The CDR3 here is CASSLATGWGNPAGRTYEQYF. The CDR3 region has the DNA TGTGCCAGCAGCTTAGCGACCGGTTGGGGCAATCCGGCGGGACGTACCTACGAGCAGTACTTC.